This T cell receptor beta chain was recovered during a study of cytomegalovirus exposure and HLA in healthy donors. PCR primers comprised 60 Vbeta and 13 Jbeta primers. TCRdb's copy holds only in-frame clones and misses some; the assay was immunoSEQ multiplex PCR. This sample has 130,000 to 150,000 clones, with 80% found just once. With respect to this clone: Its specificity is not known.

Donors were nominally healthy when sampled, though unrecorded immune exposures were likely. Study findings and constraints: DRB1 showed the most TCR associations and HLA-C the fewest in a later analysis, as rates varied by HLA locus. Productive rates of about 87% or about 30% were seen for most TCR beta V segments in an earlier analysis. CMV serostatus was the sole immune exposure information available.

Germline CDR1 SGHTA, CDR2 FQGNSA. This CDR3 region has 14 residues. Trimming stripped 2 bases from V and 8 bases from J, with 15 bases between. The TCR comes from a man aged 35-49 years in good health and CMV-seropositive. The sequenced sample consisted of PBMCs. The chain recombines TRBV7-2 with TRBJ1-1; D possibly corresponds to TRBD1 (5 bases). The CDR3 spells CASSLNPVQEEAFF. The CDR3 DNA sequence: TGTGCCAGCAGCTTAAACCCGGTACAGGAGGAAGCTTTCTTT.